These T cell receptor beta chains were read from a single sample in a study of shared clonotypes between healthy human individuals. Measured with immunoSEQ multiplex PCR; TCRdb has only the in-frame clones, and not every one. Counted here are hundreds of thousands of clones, around 73% occurring once; the ten biggest clones make up about 1.8%. The sample taken for sequencing was memory CD4+ T cells sorted from blood. The source of these receptors is a woman in her 30s in good health. Both conserved end residues are part of each CDR3. Rows give clone size only sometimes, using once, few, many, or a class for an expanded clone.

>TRBJ2-3|.|TRBV7-3
CASSSQRPGEVYF
>TRBJ2-3|.|TRBV11-2
CASSLAGGAHTQYF
>TRBJ2-1|.|TRBV25-1
CASSEWGWKGGEQFF
>TRBJ2-7|.|TRBV10-2
CASLEPGAYEQYF
>TRBJ2-7|.|TRBV10-2
CASRNQQGLSYEQYF
>TRBJ1-2|.|TRBV5-6
CASSLGGAGAVYGYTF
>TRBJ1-1|few|TRBV27
CASSLNSPNTEAFF
>TRBJ2-5|.|TRBV5-1
CASSDGTDWARETQYF
>TRBJ2-3|.|TRBV6-4
CASSEAPGERGTDTQYF
>TRBJ2-2|.|TRBV28
CASRHGINTGELFF
>TRBJ2-2|.|TRBV30
CAWSDTRGRVTVGELFF
>TRBJ1-1|few|TRBV28
CASSLWAAEAFF
>TRBJ2-7|.|TRBV5-6
CASSLALAGGLGEQYF
>TRBJ2-2|.|TRBV27
CASSRSYNSGELFF
>TRBJ1-1|once|TRBV9
CASSAGDRANTEAFF
>TRBJ1-2|.|TRBV27
CASSSNYRVGRGYTF
>TRBJ2-3|few|TRBV18
CASSSRTGFTDTQYF
>TRBJ2-4|.|TRBV7-9
CASSLRQGVNIQYF
>TRBJ2-1|.|TRBV7-9
CASSSASSGNPRINEQFF
>TRBJ2-7|.|TRBV6-4
CASSDRGRVRTYEQYF
>TRBJ2-2|once|TRBV29-1
CSVKKLGATGELFF
>TRBJ1-3|.|TRBV7-9
CASSPPGGSLSGNTIYF
>TRBJ1-1|.|TRBV10-3
CAISAGRLDAFF
>TRBJ1-1|.|TRBV25-1
CASSRLINTEAFF
>TRBJ1-1|.|TRBV5-1
CASSAPERPNTEAFF
>TRBJ2-2|.|TRBV2
CASLLQTGVDTGELFF
>TRBJ2-2|few|TRBV7-9
CASSLEAGGPGELFF
>TRBJ1-1|.|TRBV5-1
CASSLMGNTEAFF
>TRBJ2-3|.|TRBV5-4
CASSRPSGGAQDTQYF
>TRBJ2-7|few|TRBV7-2
CASSPSVASGSLEQYF
>TRBJ2-7|.|TRBV2
CASSADRPYEQYF
>TRBJ1-1|.|TRBV5-1
CASSLDHGDTEAFF
>TRBJ2-1|.|TRBV28
CASSGHSDNEQFF
>TRBJ2-5|.|TRBV5-5
CASSFPGRETQYF
>TRBJ1-5|.|TRBV30
CAWSAGTNSNQPQHF
>TRBJ2-1|.|TRBV5-4
CASSSLSGSTYNEQFF
>TRBJ1-2|.|TRBV6-5
CASRALHRGRGGYTF
>TRBJ2-2|.|TRBV7-3
CASSSTRRGPGELFF
>TRBJ1-3|few|TRBV6-5
CASSMRFGTIYF
>TRBJ1-2|.|TRBV5-1
CASSGAGTGTYGYTF
>TRBJ2-1|.|TRBV14
CASSQDRPSPTRSYNEQFF
>TRBJ2-7|once|TRBV11-1
CASSLETSSYEQYF
>TRBJ1-4|few|TRBV4-2
CASSQDSWGEKLFF
>TRBJ1-2|.|TRBV6-5
CASSYYPGPNYGYTF
>TRBJ2-7|.|TRBV6-5
CASSSTGVHEQYF
>TRBJ2-7|.|TRBV5-1
CASSLNDGVSYEQYF
>TRBJ2-1|.|TRBV25-1
CASSGSSGAFHEQFF
>TRBJ1-1|.|TRBV28
CASSLTGTGTEAFF
>TRBJ2-1|.|TRBV5-4
CASSLRTSGSQVQFF
>TRBJ2-1|.|TRBV4-2
CASSRRTGDGLDDYNEQFF
>TRBJ2-7|.|TRBV27
CASSFSSGSFYEQYF
>TRBJ1-2|.|TRBV29-1
CSVGWGQGFYGYTF
>TRBJ2-7|.|TRBV2
CASIIGTGPHEQYF
>TRBJ1-2|few|TRBV20-1
CSAHGGEGYTF
>TRBJ2-5|.|TRBV7-9
CASSFRGRGETQYF
>TRBJ1-2|few|TRBV2
CASSVTANYGYTF
>TRBJ1-2|.|TRBV10-3
CATTGGRPYGYTF
>TRBJ2-7|.|TRBV10-2
CASSEGTSGIVQYF